Sequencing of this T cell receptor beta chain was carried out in a study of human T cells and chemical hapten exposure. Across the study: Diphenylcyclopropenone was applied weekly to patients' scalps across the approximately 24-week study.

Time point meaning: patch test 2, 6 weeks after DPC sensitization. Sample treatment: therapeutic diphenylcyclopropenone sensitization with weekly scalp DPC. Each donor was an alopecia patient between 18 and 70 years of age who qualified for DPC. Someone pulled total RNA out of unfractionated whole blood. Study-wide findings and caveats: Donors in the study had alopecia, meaning their immune response may differ from healthy people's.

CDR1 is SGHVS and CDR2 is FNYEAQ in the germline V gene. This CDR3 region has 15 residues. With 3 bases clipped from V and 6 bases from J, the junction kept 6 bases outside the gene matches. This clonotype was seen more than once but under ten times. Its target is unknown. TCRdb recomputed calls from the RACE reads with MiXCR, one row per CDR3 protein. The data hold about 85,000 distinct CDR3 sequences, with around a tenth observed a single time. This clonotype was obtained from a man in his late teens or twenties with alopecia areata. Some clones in this sample may be carry-over from other donors' samples. The V and J genes are TRBV7-6 and TRBJ2-1, with 9 bases fitting TRBD1. The source material was whole blood, sampled in connection with sensitization to the hapten diphenylcyclopropenone (DPC). The CDR3 here is CASSFTGGESNEQFF. In nucleotides, the CDR3 is TGTGCCAGCAGCTTCACAGGGGGCGAAAGCAATGAGCAGTTCTTC.